A single sample is the source of the 23 T cell receptor beta chains below, sequenced in a study of blood T cells in healthy people across ages. Using a J-beta primer mix together with a sample-barcoded 5' primer, a second PCR was run for about 6 to 11 cycles. TCRdb re-derived calls from the 5' RACE reads in MiXCR, one entry per CDR3 protein. The sample holds some 730,000 distinct CDR3 sequences; about a fifth are singletons and the top ten take roughly 22%. Input material: blood. The receptors were sampled from a man between 70 and 80 years old in good health.

The CDR3 region has the DNA TGTGCCAGCAGCTTCCGCCCGGTGGGACAGGGGGTCTCCTACGAGCAGTACTTC. The encoded protein is CASSFRPVGQGVSYEQYF. The rearrangement links TRBV9 to TRBJ2-7; TRBD1 aligns across 11 bases. Trimming took 4 bases from V and 0 from J; bases not matched to a gene: 12. In germline, CDR1 is SGDLS, CDR2 YYNGEE. The CDR3 runs 18 residues.

This clonotype appeared a few times. The rearrangement joins TRBV2 to TRBJ1-2; 7 nucleotides match TRBD1. The germline V gene encodes CDR1 SNHLY and CDR2 FYNNEI. The CDR3 length is 15 residues. Trimming cost V 4 bases and J 0 bases; bases outside gene matches: 5. This CDR3 reads CASSVRGQANYGYTF. The CDR3 bases are TGTGCCAGCAGTGTAAGGGGGCAGGCTAACTATGGCTACACCTTC. The entire variable domain, with the rest obtained from reference TRBV2 and TRBJ1-2, is as follows: EPEVTQTPSHQVTQMGQEVILRCVPISNHLYFYWYRQILGQKVEFLVSFYNNEISEKSEIFDDQFSVERPDGSNFTLKIRSTKLEDSAMYFCASSVRGQANYGYTFGSGTRLTVV.

The CDR3, as DNA: TGCGCCAGCAGGAGGCCAGGAGCTGAAGCTTTCTTT. Its protein is CASRRPGAEAFF. This chain uses TRBV5-1 with TRBJ1-1; no clear D gene. Germline V lookup: CDR1 SGHRS, CDR2 YFSETQ. V was shortened by 5 bases and J by 6 bases, with 11 bases between the two germline ends. The CDR3 has 12 residues.

The V gene is TRBV20-1, the J gene TRBJ2-3; 11 bases are shared with TRBD2. The V gene's germline CDR1 is DFQATT and CDR2 SNEGSKA (reference sequence). V lost 6 bases, J lost 6 bases, and 11 bases stayed unmatched. This CDR3 contains 15 residues. The CDR3 protein is CSAGSSGGMRDTQYF. The DNA for the CDR3 is TGCAGTGCGGGATCTAGCGGGGGGATGAGGGATACGCAGTATTTT.

In its sample, this clonotype was seen a few times. This chain connects TRBV30 to TRBJ2-5; D perhaps matches TRBD2 (5 bases). This CDR3 contains 14 residues. Germline-derived CDR1 and CDR2 are GTSNPN and SVGIG (reference sequence). Trimming left V 5 bases short and J 3 bases short, with 16 bases between. The CDR3 region is CAWLKKEEKETQYF. The CDR3 DNA reads as TGTGCCTGGCTCAAGAAGGAGGAAAAAGAGACCCAGTACTTC.

This clonotype was observed a few times. J is TRBJ2-7 and V is TRBV11-2; the D is unclear. The DNA end is a closer match to TRBJ2-1, so the J assignment may be wrong. CDR3 length equals 13 residues. The germline V gene has CDR1 SGHAT and CDR2 FQNNGV. The CDR3 loop is CASSSVNGNEQFF. In nucleotides, the CDR3 is TGTGCCAGCAGCTCTGTGAACGGCAATGAGCAGTTCTTC.

On this clonotype itself: One junction end does not reproduce the germline sequence, and a read error may be involved. V usage is TRBV20-1 and J usage is TRBJ2-1; D remains unclear. The CDR3 runs to 14 residues. The germline gives CDR1 DFQATT, CDR2 SNEGSKA (reference sequence). CDR3 sequence reads: CSAPKESSYNGQFF. For the CDR3, the DNA is TGCAGTGCCCCAAAGGAGAGCTCCTACAATGGGCAGTTCTTC.

This clonotype was seen more than once but under ten times. The chain carries TRBV11-2 and TRBJ2-7; D not resolved. Germline lookup yields CDR1 SGHAT and CDR2 FQNNGV. This CDR3 contains 15 residues. V was clipped by 0 bases and J by 2 bases, with 11 bases between them. The CDR3 reads CASSLDRPRTYEQYF. CDR3 bases: TGTGCCAGCAGCTTAGATCGGCCCAGAACCTACGAGCAGTACTTC.

This clonotype was counted only a few times. This chain joins TRBV5-1 and TRBJ1-1; D gene unclear. V lost 2 bases to trimming and J lost 5 bases, with 10 bases between them. Germline CDR1 SGHRS, CDR2 YFSETQ. The length of the CDR3 is 13 residues. CDR3 DNA: TGCGCCAGCAGCTTCGAGAGGGAAACTGAAGCTTTCTTT. Translated, it gives CASSFERETEAFF.

This clonotype was detected a few times. The chain uses TRBV6-2 or TRBV6-3 and TRBJ2-4; possibly TRBD2 for D (6 bases). Trimming pared 4 bases from V and 4 bases from J, leaving 14 bases between. The V gene's germline CDR1 is MNHEY and CDR2 SVGEGT. The CDR3 has 15 residues. DNA of the CDR3: TGTGCCAGCAGTTCTAATAGCGGTGTGAAAAACATTCAGTACTTC. It is translated as CASSSNSGVKNIQYF.

J is TRBJ2-5 and V is TRBV29-1, with D hard to call. The last part of the DNA fits TRBJ2-1 better; the J call may be wrong. The germline gives CDR1 SQVTM, CDR2 ANQGSEA. CDR3 length equals 10 residues. In DNA form, the CDR3 reads TGCAGCGTGGAACACAATGAGCAGTTCTTC. It yields the protein CSVEHNEQFF.

This clonotype was seen only a few times. The CDR3 DNA follows: TGCGCCAGCAGCCAAGATGAGGCAGGGTCATTAGGAAAACTGTTTTTT. It translates to CASSQDEAGSLGKLFF. V and J are TRBV4-3 and TRBJ1-4, with D perhaps matching TRBD1 (5 bases). Trimming took off 0 bases at V and 10 bases at J, with 18 bases between the two ends. Germline CDR1 and CDR2: LGHNA and YSLEER. The CDR3 has 16 residues.

In its sample, this clonotype was seen a few times. CDR3 loop: CASLPRTARQGYGYTF. The CDR3 DNA reads as TGTGCCAGCCTCCCGAGGACCGCTCGACAGGGCTATGGCTACACCTTC. V gene TRBV12-3 or TRBV12-4 combines with J gene TRBJ1-2; 7 bases align to TRBD1. This CDR3 region has 16 residues. The junction had 16 bases not matched to a gene; V was cut back by 8 bases and J by 4 bases.

This clonotype occurred a few times. The chain uses TRBV20-1 and TRBJ1-2; tentative D call: TRBD1 (5 bases). The V gene's germline CDR1 is DFQATT and CDR2 SNEGSKA (reference sequence). The ends were cut back, 5 bases at V and 0 bases at J, with 16 bases in the middle. This CDR3 contains 15 residues. CDR3 in amino acids: CSAWRQTEANYGYTF. DNA of the CDR3: TGCAGTGCTTGGCGACAGACAGAAGCTAACTATGGCTACACCTTC.

The chain joins TRBV20-1 to TRBJ2-2; D possibly matches TRBD1 or TRBD2 (5 bases each). V was clipped by 0 bases and J by 4 bases, with 12 bases between them. Germline-derived CDR1 and CDR2 are DFQATT and SNEGSKA (reference sequence). The CDR3 loop spans 15 amino acids. CDR3 sequence (DNA): TGCAGTGCTAGAGATTTTGGGACGATCACCGGGGAGCTGTTTTTT. Translation gives CSARDFGTITGELFF.

This clonotype was picked up a small number of times. Its ends do not fully match the called genes, so a read error is possible. The CDR3 protein is CASSQEGRFNQPQHF. The CDR3 nucleotides read TGCGCCAGCAGTCAAGAAGGACGGTTCAATCAGCCCCAGCATTTT. The chain has TRBV4-1 and TRBJ1-5; the D is unclear. The germline V gene has CDR1 MGHRA and CDR2 YSYEKL. CDR3 length: 15 residues.

In this sample, this clonotype turned up once. The V and J genes are TRBV30 and TRBJ1-2; 9 nucleotides agree with TRBD1. Germline V gene data show CDR1 as GTSNPN and CDR2 as SVGIG (reference sequence). The length of the CDR3 is 14 residues. After removal of 0 bases from V and 4 bases from J, the junction contained 3 bases not matched to a gene. As DNA, the CDR3 is TGTGCCTGGAGTGTACAGGGGGCTTTCTATGGCTACACCTTC. This codes for CAWSVQGAFYGYTF. The whole variable domain, filled in from reference TRBV30 and TRBJ1-2, reads SQTIHQWPATLVQPVGSPLSLECTVEGTSNPNLYWYRQAAGRGLQLLFYSVGIGQISSEVPQNLSASRPQDRQFILSSKKLLLSDSGFYLCAWSVQGAFYGYTFGSGTRLTVV.

There are a few counts of this clonotype. The chain employs TRBV25-1 and TRBJ2-5, with a possible D match to TRBD1 (6 bases). This CDR3 has 14 residues. Per germline, CDR1 MGHDK and CDR2 SYGVNS. V lost 8 bases, J lost 5 bases, and 18 bases lay in between. For the CDR3, the DNA is TGTGCCAGCGGTTCAGGGGTTCTGGTGGAGACCCAGTACTTC. It yields the protein CASGSGVLVETQYF.

The rearrangement links TRBV7-8 to TRBJ1-5, with D maybe TRBD1 (5 bases). V gave up 0 bases and J gave up 1 base, with 10 bases separating them. The CDR3 is made up of 16 amino acids. CDR1 is SGHVS, CDR2 FQNEAQ, per germline. CDR3 sequence: CASSLAGGNSNQPQHF. The DNA for the CDR3 is TGTGCCAGCAGCTTAGCGGGGGGGAACAGCAATCAGCCCCAGCATTTT.

The chain carries TRBV30 and TRBJ1-3; tentative D call: TRBD1 (5 bases). V lost 7 bases to trimming and J lost 5 bases, with 21 bases between them. From germline, CDR1 is GTSNPN and CDR2 SVGIG (reference sequence). This CDR3 has 15 residues. CDR3 sequence (DNA): TGTGCCTACTCTCCGGGGGTTTTCGTTAGAAACACCATATATTTT. Residues: CAYSPGVFVRNTIYF. The whole variable domain, remainder taken from reference TRBV30 and TRBJ1-3, is SQTIHQWPATLVQPVGSPLSLECTVEGTSNPNLYWYRQAAGRGLQLLFYSVGIGQISSEVPQNLSASRPQDRQFILSSKKLLLSDSGFYLCAYSPGVFVRNTIYFGEGSWLTVV.

This clonotype was observed a handful of times. This sequence joins TRBV12-3 or TRBV12-4 and TRBJ2-6; 7 bases align to TRBD1. This CDR3 has 16 residues. The trim removed 6 bases at V and 0 bases at J, leaving 5 bases unmatched. The CDR3 here is CASRRDRNSGANVLTF. The DNA for the CDR3 is TGTGCCAGCAGACGGGACAGAAACTCTGGGGCCAACGTCCTGACTTTC.

This clonotype was counted many times. The rearrangement joins TRBV20-1 to TRBJ1-1; perhaps TRBD1 as D (5 bases). V dropped 3 bases and J dropped 4 bases, with 12 bases sitting between them. Germline V CDR1 and CDR2: DFQATT, SNEGSKA (reference sequence). The CDR3 has 13 residues. The CDR3 DNA reads as TGCAGTGCTAGTCGGGGGTCCGGCACTGAAGCTTTCTTT. Protein: CSASRGSGTEAFF.

In this sample, this clonotype turned up a few times. The V gene is TRBV6-6, the J gene TRBJ2-3; D remains unclear. CDR1 is MNHNY, CDR2 SVGAGI, per germline (reference sequence). Trimming stripped 0 bases from V and 1 base from J, with 8 bases between. The CDR3 has 15 residues. The CDR3 loop is CASSYSPWGTDTQYF. For the CDR3, the DNA is TGTGCCAGCAGTTACTCCCCCTGGGGCACAGATACGCAGTATTTT.